This T cell receptor (beta chain) comes out of a study of shared clonotypes between healthy human individuals. Clones were read by immunoSEQ multiplex PCR, and TCRdb kept only the in-frame ones, dropping some. The table lists fewer than 550,000 clones, about 79% of them singletons, with about an eighth in the top ten. The CDR3 totals 13 residues. Germline V gene lookup returns CDR1 MNHEY and CDR2 SMNVEV (reference sequence). V was cut by 6 bases and J by 1 base, with 9 bases left in between. Details on this clone: The same CDR3 also results from other DNA sequences found in this sample.

The sample comprised PBMCs. The receptor's source is a woman in her forties in good health. Some clones in this sample may be carry-over from other donors' samples. V is TRBV27 and J is TRBJ2-5; D uncertain. The CDR3 reads CASSLRPQETQYF. The CDR3 DNA sequence: TGTGCCAGCAGCTTGCGACCCCAAGAGACCCAGTACTTC.